A single sample gave rise to the 27 T cell receptor beta chains below, sequenced in a study of T-cell memory formation after mild COVID-19. Each CDR3 protein is one row after TCRdb ran MiXCR on the 5' RACE reads. The sample holds about 47,000 distinct CDR3 sequences; 7.5% to 10% are singletons and the top ten take 12%. Sequences were obtained from PBMCs or a T cell subset sorted from them (not recorded which). These receptors were collected from an adult woman who had mild COVID-19 (a few samples of this study predate the infection). Cell type and time point are not known.

This clonotype was seen repeatedly, ten times or more. The chain is built from TRBV7-2 and TRBJ2-2, with D tentatively TRBD1 (5 bases). The CDR3 has 16 residues. Germline CDR1 is SGHTA and CDR2 is FQGNSA. Trimming left V 0 bases short and J 7 bases short, with 15 bases between. This CDR3 is CASSLARSGWGGELFF. Written as DNA, the CDR3 is TGTGCCAGCAGCTTAGCTCGGTCAGGGTGGGGCGGGGAGCTGTTTTTT.

The chain couples TRBV12-3 or TRBV12-4 to TRBJ2-1; D is unclear. Trimming stripped 4 bases from V and 10 bases from J, with 8 bases between. The CDR3 has 11 amino acids. DNA for the CDR3: TGTGCCAGCAGTTCCCTTGAGGAGCAGTTCTTC. Translating it yields CASSSLEEQFF.

CDR3 sequence reads: CATSLAGVGSDTQYF. The CDR3 DNA follows: TGTGCCACCAGTTTGGCGGGAGTCGGTTCAGATACGCAGTATTTT. The chain links TRBV24-1 to TRBJ2-3, with 7 bases matching TRBD2. Germline CDR1 and CDR2: KGHDR and SFDVKD. The CDR3 spans 15 residues. V shed 6 bases and J 4 bases; nucleotides not matched to a gene: 9.

This clonotype was recorded once. The V call is TRBV27, the J call TRBJ2-7; no clear D. Trimming cost V 5 bases and J 0 bases, with 8 bases left between them. Per germline, CDR1 MNHEY and CDR2 SMNVEV (reference sequence). The CDR3 extends over 13 amino acids. The CDR3, as DNA: TGTGCCAGCAGTCGAACTCCCTCCTACGAGCAGTACTTC. Translation: CASSRTPSYEQYF.

This clonotype was detected a few times. The gene calls are TRBV5-1 and TRBJ2-1; the match to TRBD2 covers 11 bases. The CDR3 consists of 18 residues. Germline trimming cut 1 base from V and 5 bases from J; bases unmatched to any gene: 11. Germline V lookup: CDR1 SGHRS, CDR2 YFSETQ. The CDR3 DNA follows: TGCGCCAGCAGCTTGAGGCTAGCGGGGGGAAAAAAGGACAATGAGCAGTTCTTC. As protein: CASSLRLAGGKKDNEQFF.

This clonotype showed up just a few times. This chain connects TRBV30 to TRBJ2-1; D not certain. The CDR3 is made up of 13 amino acids. Trimming stripped 0 bases from V and 5 bases from J, with 8 bases between. Per germline, CDR1 GTSNPN and CDR2 SVGIG (reference sequence). The CDR3 protein is CAWSVEPHNEQFF. The DNA of the CDR3 is TGTGCCTGGAGTGTGGAGCCCCACAATGAGCAGTTCTTC.

This chain joins TRBV12-3 or TRBV12-4 and TRBJ1-2; no clear D gene. The CDR3 has 11 amino acids. Trimming removed 11 bases at V and 3 bases at J, with 10 bases between. This CDR3 reads CAGGGHYGYTF. CDR3 in DNA: TGTGCCGGAGGAGGTCACTATGGCTACACCTTC.

This clonotype was counted between two and nine times. The chain recombines TRBV5-1 with TRBJ1-1, with a weak D call TRBD1 (6 bases). The CDR3 has 16 residues. V lost 4 bases and J 1 base, leaving 17 bases between the germline ends. Looked up from germline, CDR1 is SGHRS and CDR2 is YFSETQ. The CDR3, as DNA: TGCGCCAGCAGCCCCCTCGGGGGGCCCGGGAACACTGAAGCTTTCTTT. Translating it yields CASSPLGGPGNTEAFF.

This rearrangement joins TRBV11-3 to TRBJ2-7; 10 bases map to TRBD2. Germline V lookup: CDR1 SGHNT, CDR2 YENEEA. Germline trimming cut 0 bases from V and 4 bases from J; bases unmatched to any gene: 9. This CDR3 has 17 amino acids. This chain's CDR3 is CASSLDRLGAGGYEQYF. CDR3 in DNA: TGTGCCAGCAGCTTAGATCGGCTAGGAGCGGGAGGGTACGAGCAGTACTTC.

This clonotype was found many times. The V and J genes are TRBV4-2 and TRBJ1-1; 7 bases line up with TRBD1. V lost 2 bases and J lost 4; bases outside the gene matches: 1. The germline V gene has CDR1 LGHNA and CDR2 YNFKEQ. The CDR3 runs 13 residues. The CDR3 spells CASSQRQGTEAFF. CDR3 nucleotide sequence: TGTGCCAGCAGCCAAAGACAGGGCACTGAAGCTTTCTTT.

This clonotype was counted a few times. The CDR3 DNA sequence: TGTGCCAGCAGCTGGGGGGATGAGGTCCATGAGCAGTTCTTC. Translating gives CASSWGDEVHEQFF. The chain carries TRBV11-2 and TRBJ2-1, with a weak D call TRBD2 (6 bases). The CDR3 is 14 amino acids. Germline CDR1 is SGHAT and CDR2 is FQNNGV. The germline V and J ends were trimmed by 4 bases and 8 bases, with 15 bases remaining between them.

This clonotype has a handful of counts. The chain joins TRBV6-5 to TRBJ2-3, with D perhaps being TRBD1 or TRBD2 (6 bases each). V lost 4 bases and J 0 bases, leaving 14 bases between the germline ends. The CDR3 is 16 residues long. Germline assignment: CDR1 MNHEY and CDR2 SVGAGI. CDR3 DNA sequence: TGTGCCAGCAGTTCCTCGTGGGGGGCTAGCACAGATACGCAGTATTTT. Translating it yields CASSSSWGASTDTQYF.

This clonotype was seen repeatedly, ten times or more. The chain couples TRBV11-3 to TRBJ2-5; TRBD1 agrees at 7 bases. Germline CDR1 and CDR2: SGHNT and YENEEA. The CDR3 has 14 residues. V lost 4 bases, J lost 3 bases, and 5 bases stayed unmatched. The DNA for the CDR3 is TGTGCCAGCAGCTGGAACAGGGGTGAAGAGACCCAGTACTTC. This sequence encodes CASSWNRGEETQYF.

The chain carries TRBV19 and TRBJ2-2; D gene uncertain. The CDR3 runs 15 residues. Between the trimmed V and J ends, which lost 2 bases and 1 base, there was a span of 8 bases. Germline lookup yields CDR1 LNHDA and CDR2 SQIVND (reference sequence). For the CDR3, the DNA is TGTGCCAGTAGTATACTGACTTTGAACACCGGGGAGCTGTTTTTT. The encoded protein is CASSILTLNTGELFF.

This chain joins TRBV10-3 and TRBJ1-1; D remains ambiguous. Germline CDR1 and CDR2: ENHRY and SYGVKD. The CDR3 length is 13 residues. Trimming left V 10 bases short and J 3 bases short, with 15 bases between. The CDR3 sequence: CATLNSEYTEAFF. The DNA of the CDR3 is TGTGCCACCCTAAATTCAGAGTACACTGAAGCTTTCTTT.

The chain employs TRBV4-2 and TRBJ2-1; D is ambiguous. This CDR3 comprises 17 residues. V lost 1 base and J lost 5, with 18 bases in between. Per the germline V gene, CDR1 is LGHNA and CDR2 is YNFKEQ. The DNA of the CDR3 is TGTGCCAGCAGCCAAGGTAGAGACCCCCACGTCCACAATGAGCAGTTCTTC. Amino acids: CASSQGRDPHVHNEQFF.

The chain is built from TRBV2 and TRBJ1-6; possible D gene TRBD1, 5 bases. The germline V and J ends were trimmed by 6 bases and 5 bases, with 14 bases remaining between them. Germline V gene lookup returns CDR1 SNHLY and CDR2 FYNNEI. This CDR3 comprises 15 residues. The DNA for the CDR3 is TGTGCCAGCAGGGGAAAGGGGCTCGATAATTCACCCCTCCACTTT. Translation gives CASRGKGLDNSPLHF.

In this sample, this clonotype turned up a few times. The chain employs TRBV12-3 or TRBV12-4 and TRBJ1-1, with a tentative D call TRBD1 (5 bases). CDR3 size: 14 residues. Trimming shortened V by 6 bases and J by 0 bases, and 11 bases separated the two germline ends. CDR3 amino acids: CASRDQGVNTEAFF. The CDR3 DNA reads as TGTGCCAGCAGAGACCAGGGTGTGAACACTGAAGCTTTCTTT.

This clonotype was detected a few times. The V gene is TRBV18, the J gene TRBJ1-2, with 7 bases identical to TRBD1. CDR3 length: 12 residues. Per the germline V gene, CDR1 is KGHSH and CDR2 is LQKENI. The V gene end was trimmed by 4 bases and the J gene end by 6 bases; junction bases not matched to a gene: 2. The CDR3 spells CASSRQGDGYTF. The CDR3, as DNA: TGTGCCAGCTCACGACAGGGCGATGGCTACACCTTC.

The sample holds a few counts of this clonotype. The CDR3 loop is CAAGDAIYEQYF. The DNA of the CDR3 is TGTGCCGCTGGGGATGCGATCTACGAGCAGTACTTC. The chain is built from TRBV28 and TRBJ2-7; D is unresolved. CDR1 is MDHEN and CDR2 is SYDVKM in the germline V gene. The CDR3 has 12 residues. V was clipped by 11 bases and J by 3 bases, with 14 bases between them.

This clonotype was counted only a few times. This chain joins TRBV27 and TRBJ1-6, with D perhaps matching TRBD1 (5 bases). V was trimmed by 6 bases and J by 8 bases, leaving 11 bases between them. This CDR3 spans 13 amino acids. Germline loops: CDR1 MNHEY, CDR2 SMNVEV (reference sequence). CDR3 amino acids: CASSHTGDSPLHF. CDR3 DNA: TGTGCCAGCAGCCATACGGGGGATTCACCCCTCCACTTT.

This clonotype was observed at least ten times. This chain links TRBV7-2 with TRBJ2-3, with TRBD2 matching 8 bases. Germline CDR1 is SGHTA and CDR2 is FQGNSA. The CDR3 sequence is 14 residues long. V was pared by 4 bases and J by 2 bases, with 2 bases of the junction left unmatched. CDR3 sequence reads: CASSSGGFTDTQYF. The CDR3 coding sequence is TGTGCCAGCAGCTCGGGGGGGTTCACAGATACGCAGTATTTT.

In this sample, this clonotype turned up a few times. The chain uses TRBV12-5 and TRBJ1-1; 8 nucleotides agree with TRBD1. Germline V gene lookup returns CDR1 LGHNT and CDR2 FRNRAP. V was clipped by 5 bases and J by 7 bases; unmatched bases: 12. The CDR3 is 15 residues long. The DNA for the CDR3 is TGTGCTAGTGGTAGCCCACAGGGGGGACTTCTTGAAGCTTTCTTT. This sequence encodes CASGSPQGGLLEAFF.

This clonotype was counted ten times or more. The V gene is TRBV12-3 or TRBV12-4, the J gene TRBJ2-5; the D is unclear. Trimming stripped 2 bases from V and 5 bases from J, with 3 bases between. CDR3 size: 11 residues. The chain's CDR3 is CASSLLETQYF. Written as DNA, the CDR3 is TGTGCCAGCAGTTTACTGGAGACCCAGTACTTC.

This clonotype was counted at least ten times. This chain uses TRBV7-9 with TRBJ2-3; no clear D. Deletions cut 1 base from V and 1 base from J, with 6 bases between. The CDR3 totals 14 residues. The germline V gene has CDR1 SEHNR and CDR2 FQNEAQ (reference sequence). This CDR3 reads CASSLVLGTDTQYF. The CDR3 nucleotides read TGTGCCAGCAGCTTAGTGCTGGGCACAGATACGCAGTATTTT. Full variable domain (rest looked up from reference TRBV7-9 and TRBJ2-3): DTGVSQNPRHKITKRGQNVTFRCDPISEHNRLYWYRQTLGQGPEFLTYFQNEAQLEKSRLLSDRFSAERPKGSFSTLEIQRTEQGDSAMYLCASSLVLGTDTQYFGPGTRLTVL.

J is TRBJ1-1 and V is TRBV6-6, with a weak D call TRBD1 (5 bases). The CDR3 consists of 15 residues. The germline CDR1 and CDR2 sequences are MNHNY and SVGAGI (reference sequence). Trimming left V 6 bases short and J 0 bases short, with 14 bases between. CDR3 coding DNA: TGTGCCAGCAGCGACAGCCGCGCGTTGAACACTGAAGCTTTCTTT. Translation: CASSDSRALNTEAFF.

There are a few counts of this clonotype. One end of the junction does not line up with germline, which may come from a read error. This chain connects TRBV6-5 to TRBJ2-1; TRBD2 is a possible D gene (5 bases). Germline CDR1 reads MNHEY; CDR2 reads SVGAGI. This CDR3 is built from 11 residues. The CDR3 DNA is TGTGCCAGCAGTTCCGCTACCGGGGTATACTTC. This encodes CASSSATGVYF.